This T cell receptor (beta chain) stems from a study of shared clonotypes between healthy human individuals. V shed 3 bases and J 7 bases; nucleotides not matched to a gene: 12. Germline loops: CDR1 GTSNPN, CDR2 SVGIG (reference sequence). The CDR3 extends over 17 amino acids. The deep-level immunoSEQ assay was used. Template amounts of 250 to 350 ng DNA, about 30,000 T cell genomes, were employed in unsorted PBMC replicate PCRs. TCRdb keeps only in-frame clones here, not all; method: immunoSEQ multiplex PCR. This table has about 480,000 clones, roughly 85% appearing once. The sequencing sample was made of PBMCs. The source of this sequence is a middle-aged woman in good health. Some clones in this sample may be carry-over from other donors' samples. This chain uses TRBV30 with TRBJ2-7, with 16 bases matching TRBD2. The CDR3 reads CAWSGRGTSGRVGEQYF. The CDR3 region has the DNA TGTGCCTGGAGCGGGAGGGGGACTAGCGGGAGGGTGGGAGAGCAGTACTTC.